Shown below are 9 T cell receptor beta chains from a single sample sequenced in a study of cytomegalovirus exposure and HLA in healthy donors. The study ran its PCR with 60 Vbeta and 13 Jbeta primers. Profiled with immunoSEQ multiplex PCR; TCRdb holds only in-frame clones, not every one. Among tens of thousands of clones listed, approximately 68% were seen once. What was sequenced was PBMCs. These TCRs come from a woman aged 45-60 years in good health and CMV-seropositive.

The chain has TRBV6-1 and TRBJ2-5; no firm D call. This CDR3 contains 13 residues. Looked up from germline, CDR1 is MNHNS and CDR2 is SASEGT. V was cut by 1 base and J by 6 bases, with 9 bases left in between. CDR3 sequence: CASSEGETKTQYF. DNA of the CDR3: TGTGCCAGCAGTGAAGGAGAGACAAAGACCCAGTACTTC.

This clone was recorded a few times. This CDR3 is CASSSSRTGKTDTQYF. The CDR3 DNA reads TGTGCCAGCAGCTCGTCGAGGACAGGGAAGACAGATACGCAGTATTTT. The chain joins TRBV5-6 to TRBJ2-3, with 8 bases identical to TRBD1. This CDR3 comprises 16 residues. The V segment lost 3 bases and the J segment 3 bases; nucleotides outside the gene matches: 9. The germline gives CDR1 SGHDT, CDR2 YYEEEE.

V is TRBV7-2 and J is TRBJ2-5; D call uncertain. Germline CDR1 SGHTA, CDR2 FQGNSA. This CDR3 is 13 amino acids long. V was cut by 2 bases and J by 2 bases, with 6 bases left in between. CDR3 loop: CASSLRRQETQYF. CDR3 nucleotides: TGTGCCAGCAGCTTACGGCGGCAAGAGACCCAGTACTTC. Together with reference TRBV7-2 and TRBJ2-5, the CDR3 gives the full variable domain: GAGVSQSPSNKVTEKGKDVELRCDPISGHTALYWYRQSLGQGLEFLIYFQGNSAPDKSGLPSDRFSAERTGGSVSTLTIQRTQQEDSAVYLCASSLRRQETQYFGPGTRLLVL.

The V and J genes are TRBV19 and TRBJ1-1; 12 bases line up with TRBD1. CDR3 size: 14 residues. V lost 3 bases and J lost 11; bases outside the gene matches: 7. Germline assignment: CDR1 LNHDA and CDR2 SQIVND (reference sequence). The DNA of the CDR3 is TGTGCCAGTAGTATTGGGACAGGGGGCGGAATGGCTTTCTTT. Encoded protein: CASSIGTGGGMAFF.

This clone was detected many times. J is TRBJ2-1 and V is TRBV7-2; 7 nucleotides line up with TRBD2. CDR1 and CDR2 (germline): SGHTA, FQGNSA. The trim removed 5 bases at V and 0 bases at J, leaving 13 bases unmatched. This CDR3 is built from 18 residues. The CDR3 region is CASSEPTGGPFSYNEQFF. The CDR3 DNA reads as TGTGCCAGCAGCGAACCCACGGGGGGTCCTTTCTCCTACAATGAGCAGTTCTTC.

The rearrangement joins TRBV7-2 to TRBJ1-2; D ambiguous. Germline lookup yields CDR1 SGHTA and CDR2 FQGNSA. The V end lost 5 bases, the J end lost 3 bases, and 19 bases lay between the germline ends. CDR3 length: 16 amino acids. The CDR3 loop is CASSPLGVGLDYGYTF. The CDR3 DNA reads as TGTGCCAGCAGCCCCCTCGGGGTCGGTCTGGACTATGGCTACACCTTC.

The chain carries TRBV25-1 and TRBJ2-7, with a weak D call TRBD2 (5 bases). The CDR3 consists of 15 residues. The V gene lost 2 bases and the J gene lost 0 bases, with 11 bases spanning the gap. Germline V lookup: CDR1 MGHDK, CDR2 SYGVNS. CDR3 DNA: TGTGCCAGCAGTGAAGGTCGGGGAATCTCCTACGAGCAGTACTTC. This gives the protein CASSEGRGISYEQYF.

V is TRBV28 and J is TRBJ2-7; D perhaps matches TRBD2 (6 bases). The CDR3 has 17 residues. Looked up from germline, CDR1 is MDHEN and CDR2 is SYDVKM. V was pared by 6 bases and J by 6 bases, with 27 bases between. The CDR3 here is CASSRPAGTDVYGEQYF. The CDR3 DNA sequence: TGTGCCAGCAGCCGACCCGCTGGGACTGATGTTTATGGCGAGCAGTACTTC.

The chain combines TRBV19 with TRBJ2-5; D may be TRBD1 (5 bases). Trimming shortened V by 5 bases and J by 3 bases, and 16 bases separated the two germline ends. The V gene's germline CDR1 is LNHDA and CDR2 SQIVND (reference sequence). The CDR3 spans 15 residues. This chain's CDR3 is CASSPHTAREETQYF. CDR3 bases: TGTGCCAGTAGTCCCCACACGGCCAGGGAAGAGACCCAGTACTTC. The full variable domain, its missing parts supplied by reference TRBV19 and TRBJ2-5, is DGGITQSPKYLFRKEGQNVTLSCEQNLNHDAMYWYRQDPGQGLRLIYYSQIVNDFQKGDIAEGYSVSREKKESFPLTVTSAQKNPTAFYLCASSPHTAREETQYFGPGTRLLVL.